This section outlines one TCR beta chain sequence together with its context. The entry originates in a study of blood T cell repertoires in COVID-19. Trimming at V came to 5 bases and at J to 5 bases, leaving 9 bases not matched to a gene. The CDR3 covers 15 residues. Germline-derived CDR1 and CDR2 are SGHAT and FQNNGV. Per the study methods: Nucleated cell counts were estimated from reference gene primer amplification. Profiled with immunoSEQ multiplex PCR; TCRdb holds only in-frame clones, not every one. The D gene and trimming were derived from the DNA, and the V and J assignments and clone size from that table. There are some 130,000 clones in the sample; less than 90% occur only once, and under 7% lies in the top ten.

What was sequenced was PBMCs or T cells enriched from blood (not recorded which). This chain links TRBV11-2 with TRBJ2-5, with 9 bases fitting TRBD2. The receptor's source is a middle-aged man with acute COVID-19. DNA of the CDR3: TGTGCCAGCAGCGCGAATAGCGGGAGCGGTGAGACCCAGTACTTC. Residues: CASSANSGSGETQYF. Full variable domain (remainder filled in from reference TRBV11-2 and TRBJ2-5): EAGVAQSPRYKIIEKRQSVAFWCNPISGHATLYWYQQILGQGPKLLIQFQNNGVVDDSQLPKDRFSAERLKGVDSTLKIQPAKLEDSAVYLCASSANSGSGETQYFGPGTRLLVL.